The following is a T cell receptor beta chain sequence with its context. Its specificity is not known. The entry originates in a study of PD-1 blockade in classical Hodgkin lymphoma. The study, taken as a whole, reports: Exclusion removed patients who began nivolumab under 1 year after ASCT.

Germline CDR1 and CDR2: SGHAT and FQNNGV. The CDR3 covers 14 residues. J was trimmed by 2 bases and V by 3 bases; bases with no gene match: 4. Clones were sequenced by immunoSEQ multiplex PCR, and TCRdb holds only the in-frame ones, with some missing. This table has fewer than 90,000 clones, approximately 94% appearing once. Every patient relapsed after autologous stem cell transplantation, and brentuximab vedotin exposure varied. The source was peripheral blood mononuclear cells (PBMCs), collected at baseline. This rearrangement joins TRBV11-2 to TRBJ2-7; TRBD1 matches at 7 bases. The source of this sequence is a human donor with classical Hodgkin lymphoma. Written as DNA, the CDR3 is TGTGCCAGCAGCTTTAACAGGGGAGCCTACGAGCAGTACTTC. Translating it yields CASSFNRGAYEQYF.